This paragraph reports one TCR beta chain. These data belong to a study of blood T cell repertoires in COVID-19. Germline V CDR1 and CDR2: MNHEY, SVGAGI. With V trimmed by 8 bases and J by 2 bases, 6 bases remained unmatched. This CDR3 region has 14 residues. Generated by immunoSEQ multiplex PCR, the TCRdb table keeps only in-frame clones and is missing some. The sample holds 150,000 to 200,000 clones, about 84% seen once. The chain couples TRBV6-5 to TRBJ2-7, with 10 bases identical to TRBD1. The receptor comes from a woman aged 30 to 39 with acute or convalescent COVID-19. Sample: peripheral blood. The chain's CDR3 is CASDGQGEAYEQYF. The CDR3 DNA follows: TGTGCCAGCGACGGACAGGGGGAAGCCTACGAGCAGTACTTC.